These 21 T cell receptor beta chains were all obtained from the same sample, sequenced in a study of T-cell memory formation after mild COVID-19. MiXCR, applied by TCRdb to the 5' RACE reads, yields one record per CDR3 protein. The sample consists of fewer than 150,000 distinct CDR3 sequences, approximately 6.2% of them appearing once. Sample: PBMCs or a T cell subset sorted from them (not recorded which). The source is an adult woman who had mild COVID-19 (a few samples of this study predate the infection). Cell type and time point are not known.

In this sample, this clonotype turned up many times. CDR3 region: CASSLSTLDHLGQYF. DNA for the CDR3: TGTGCCAGCAGCTTAAGTACGCTGGATCACCTTGGGCAGTATTTT. The V gene is TRBV7-9, the J gene TRBJ2-3, with D unclear. Trimming removed 2 bases from V and 11 bases from J, with 20 bases in between. The CDR3 runs to 15 residues. The germline gives CDR1 SEHNR, CDR2 FQNEAQ (reference sequence). Full variable domain (missing parts from reference TRBV7-9 and TRBJ2-3): DTGVSQNPRHKITKRGQNVTFRCDPISEHNRLYWYRQTLGQGPEFLTYFQNEAQLEKSRLLSDRFSAERPKGSFSTLEIQRTEQGDSAMYLCASSLSTLDHLGQYFGPGTRLTVL.

This clonotype occurred a few times. V and J are TRBV5-1 and TRBJ1-2; 8 nucleotides line up with TRBD1. The CDR3 extends over 15 amino acids. Germline V gene lookup returns CDR1 SGHRS and CDR2 YFSETQ. V lost 4 bases to trimming and J lost 2 bases; unmatched junction nucleotides: 7. The CDR3 nucleotides read TGCGCCAGCAGCGCGGGCCAGGGGGCCAACTATGGCTACACCTTC. Its protein product is CASSAGQGANYGYTF.

This clonotype was observed a handful of times. This chain joins TRBV20-1 and TRBJ2-1; D unclear. V was clipped by 3 bases and J by 0 bases, with 12 bases between them. CDR3 length: 15 amino acids. Looked up from germline, CDR1 is DFQATT and CDR2 is SNEGSKA (reference sequence). CDR3 sequence (DNA): TGCAGTGCTAGCCACAGAAAATTCTCCTACAATGAGCAGTTCTTC. Translation gives CSASHRKFSYNEQFF.

The sample holds a few counts of this clonotype. V is TRBV20-1 and J is TRBJ2-5, with 12 nucleotides matching TRBD2. The CDR3 totals 13 residues. The trim removed 6 bases at V and 3 bases at J, leaving 2 bases unmatched. In germline, CDR1 is DFQATT, CDR2 SNEGSKA (reference sequence). For the CDR3, the DNA is TGCAGTGCCGGACTAGCGGGGAAAGAGACCCAGTACTTC. Translated: CSAGLAGKETQYF.

This clonotype came up a few times. This chain links TRBV30 with TRBJ2-1; D uncertain. This CDR3 region has 14 residues. The V and J ends lost 0 bases and 7 bases respectively, with 13 bases between them. Germline V lookup: CDR1 GTSNPN, CDR2 SVGIG (reference sequence). The CDR3 protein is CAWSVPYVLNEQFF. CDR3 sequence (DNA): TGTGCCTGGAGTGTTCCCTACGTATTGAATGAGCAGTTCTTC.

There are many counts of this clonotype. This chain uses TRBV7-6 with TRBJ2-7, with TRBD1 matching over 8 bases. Germline V gene sequence: CDR1 SGHVS, CDR2 FNYEAQ. The CDR3 is 15 amino acids. V gave up 5 bases and J gave up 5 bases; unmatched junction bases: 11. CDR3 residues: CASSPRDRGVNEQYF. CDR3 sequence (DNA): TGTGCCAGCAGCCCAAGAGACAGGGGAGTCAACGAGCAGTACTTC.

Only a few counts were recorded for this clonotype. The J gene is TRBJ1-4, the V gene TRBV5-5, with a weak D call TRBD1 (5 bases). Germline CDR1 and CDR2: SGHKS and YYEKEE (reference sequence). CDR3 length: 15 amino acids. V was trimmed by 4 bases and J by 4 bases, leaving 14 bases between them. CDR3 residues: CASSPRRQFNEKLFF. In nucleotides, the CDR3 is TGTGCCAGCAGCCCTCGCAGACAGTTTAATGAAAAACTGTTTTTT. The complete variable domain, with remaining parts taken from reference TRBV5-5 and TRBJ1-4, reads DAGVTQSPTHLIKTRGQQVTLRCSPISGHKSVSWYQQVLGQGPQFIFQYYEKEERGRGNFPDRFSARQFPNYSSELNVNALLLGDSALYLCASSPRRQFNEKLFFGSGTQLSVL.

The chain uses TRBV5-1 and TRBJ1-1; D unclear. The CDR3 contains 15 residues. The ends were cut back, 2 bases at V and 1 base at J, with 12 bases in the middle. CDR1 and CDR2 (germline): SGHRS, YFSETQ. The CDR3 protein is CASSFGSTENTEAFF. Written as DNA, the CDR3 is TGCGCCAGCAGCTTCGGCTCCACGGAGAACACTGAAGCTTTCTTT. The full variable domain, completed using reference TRBV5-1 and TRBJ1-1, is KAGVTQTPRYLIKTRGQQVTLSCSPISGHRSVSWYQQTPGQGLQFLFEYFSETQRNKGNFPGRFSGRQFSNSRSEMNVSTLELGDSALYLCASSFGSTENTEAFFGQGTRLTVV.

This clonotype turned up a few times. This chain connects TRBV21-1 to TRBJ1-5. TRBV21-1 constitutes a pseudogene. CDR3 size: 15 residues. The CDR3 reads CASSNLVGFNQPQHF. In DNA form, the CDR3 reads TGTGCCAGCAGCAATCTAGTAGGGTTCAATCAGCCCCAGCATTTT.

The chain links TRBV5-1 to TRBJ1-2; TRBD1 matches 8 bases. V dropped 4 bases and J dropped 4; count of bases not matched to a gene: 3. Germline V lookup: CDR1 SGHRS, CDR2 YFSETQ. This CDR3 contains 13 residues. Here the CDR3 DNA reads TGCGCCAGCAGCCCAACAGGGGGCTATGGCTACACCTTC. Encoded protein: CASSPTGGYGYTF. The whole variable domain, remainder taken from reference TRBV5-1 and TRBJ1-2, is KAGVTQTPRYLIKTRGQQVTLSCSPISGHRSVSWYQQTPGQGLQFLFEYFSETQRNKGNFPGRFSGRQFSNSRSEMNVSTLELGDSALYLCASSPTGGYGYTFGSGTRLTVV.

This clonotype was detected ten times or more. The gene calls are TRBV5-6 and TRBJ2-5; D uncertain. This CDR3 contains 13 residues. V was cut by 1 base and J by 5 bases, with 9 bases left in between. CDR1 and CDR2 from the germline V gene are SGHDT and YYEEEE. The CDR3 DNA sequence: TGTGCCAGCAGCTTGCGGGTAGGGGAGACCCAGTACTTC. This gives the protein CASSLRVGETQYF.

This clonotype was detected ten times or more. The chain couples TRBV5-6 to TRBJ2-7; 9 nucleotides agree with TRBD2. The CDR3 length is 15 residues. V dropped 4 bases and J dropped 2; count of bases not matched to a gene: 7. In germline, CDR1 is SGHDT, CDR2 YYEEEE. The CDR3 coding sequence is TGTGCCAGCAGCCTTGAGGGACTAGCCCCCTACGAGCAGTACTTC. This encodes CASSLEGLAPYEQYF.

This clonotype was seen only a few times. V usage is TRBV10-3 and J usage is TRBJ1-5; D perhaps matches TRBD1 (6 bases). The V gene lost 2 bases and the J gene lost 3 bases, with 11 bases spanning the gap. The CDR3 consists of 15 residues. Germline CDR1 and CDR2: ENHRY and SYGVKD. CDR3 residues: CAISEATGINQPQHF. CDR3 nucleotide sequence: TGTGCCATCAGTGAGGCGACAGGCATCAATCAGCCCCAGCATTTT.

The chain carries TRBV5-1 and TRBJ2-5; D gene unclear. Germline CDR1 reads SGHRS; CDR2 reads YFSETQ. Trimming left V 0 bases short and J 5 bases short, with 8 bases between. The CDR3 loop spans 13 amino acids. The CDR3 sequence: CASSLERLETQYF. Written as DNA, the CDR3 is TGCGCCAGCAGCTTGGAACGACTGGAGACCCAGTACTTC.

This clonotype was counted ten times or more. CDR3 DNA sequence: TGCGCCAGCAGCCAAGACGGGCAGGGAAATCAGCCCCAGCATTTT. Translated, it gives CASSQDGQGNQPQHF. The chain couples TRBV4-1 to TRBJ1-5; TRBD1 might be the D (5 bases). Per germline, CDR1 MGHRA and CDR2 YSYEKL. The CDR3 spans 15 residues. Trimming removed 0 bases at V and 4 bases at J, with 10 bases between.

This clonotype was counted a few times. The genes are TRBV6-5 and TRBJ2-1; D ambiguous. The V and J ends lost 0 bases and 4 bases respectively, with 7 bases between them. The germline V gene has CDR1 MNHEY and CDR2 SVGAGI. The CDR3 runs 14 residues. CDR3 nucleotides: TGTGCCAGCAGTTACTCGGGCCAGTACAATGAGCAGTTCTTC. It encodes CASSYSGQYNEQFF.

The V gene is TRBV12-3 or TRBV12-4, the J gene TRBJ1-5; D is unresolved. V gave up 3 bases and J gave up 2 bases, with 11 bases separating them. The CDR3 is made up of 15 amino acids. The CDR3 region has the DNA TGTGCCAGCAGTTTGGGTGTCTCAGGCAATCAGCCCCAGCATTTT. Translation gives CASSLGVSGNQPQHF.

In its sample, this clonotype was seen many times. This chain uses TRBV7-2 with TRBJ2-7, with 8 bases identical to TRBD1. This CDR3 spans 15 amino acids. Germline CDR1 is SGHTA and CDR2 is FQGNSA. V dropped 4 bases and J dropped 4; count of bases not matched to a gene: 9. The DNA of the CDR3 is TGTGCCAGCAGCTCGCCCCGGGACAGGAGGTACGAGCAGTACTTC. It encodes CASSSPRDRRYEQYF.

This clonotype was seen a few times. V is TRBV7-2 and J is TRBJ2-1, with TRBD2 identical over 13 bases. The V and J ends lost 3 bases and 9 bases, in that order; junction bases with no gene match: 5. This CDR3 is built from 15 residues. Germline assignment: CDR1 SGHTA and CDR2 FQGNSA. Here the CDR3 reads CASSLGLAGIGEQFF. In nucleotides, the CDR3 is TGTGCCAGCAGCTTGGGACTAGCGGGAATCGGTGAGCAGTTCTTC.

This clonotype was recorded a few times. The chain employs TRBV7-9 and TRBJ2-2; the match to TRBD1 covers 9 bases. The CDR3 length is 16 residues. The junction had 6 bases not matched to a gene; V was cut back by 5 bases and J by 2 bases. Germline V lookup: CDR1 SEHNR, CDR2 FQNEAQ (reference sequence). The CDR3 DNA sequence: TGTGCCAGCAGCCCTAGGGGACAGGGAAACACCGGGGAGCTGTTTTTT. Amino acid sequence: CASSPRGQGNTGELFF.

This clonotype appeared many times. The genes are TRBV6-5 and TRBJ1-1; no reliable D call. This CDR3 is 15 amino acids long. Trimming removed 0 bases at V and 4 bases at J, with 12 bases between. The germline V gene has CDR1 MNHEY and CDR2 SVGAGI. In nucleotides, the CDR3 is TGTGCCAGCAGTTACTCGGGCAGCAAGGGCACTGAAGCTTTCTTT. It encodes CASSYSGSKGTEAFF.